This paragraph reports one TCR beta chain. The data belong to a study of T cells after yellow fever vaccination. Germline-derived CDR1 and CDR2 are SGHRS and YFSETQ. The V end was cut by 4 bases, the J end by 7 bases, with 18 bases between. This CDR3 spans 16 amino acids. TCRdb re-derived calls from the 5' RACE reads in MiXCR, one entry per CDR3 protein. The sample records a few hundred thousand distinct CDR3 sequences, 7.5% to 9.5% being singletons. The TCR sequence derives from a young man who received the YFV17D yellow fever vaccine. This sequence joins TRBV5-1 and TRBJ1-6; possible D gene TRBD1, 5 bases. The sequenced sample was CD4+ T cells sorted from PBMCs, obtained 5 days after the yellow fever booster vaccination. The CDR3 here is CASSNHPARANSPLHF. The CDR3 nucleotides are TGCGCCAGCAGCAACCACCCCGCCAGGGCGAATTCACCCCTCCACTTT.